This T cell receptor (beta chain) originates from a study of T cells in Graves' hyperthyroidism and ophthalmopathy (dated by TCRdb to about 2019). Turning to the overall study: Peripheral blood was sampled at the time of initial diagnosis, prior to any treatment. A discovery cohort of around 98 patients, approximately 44 with Graves' ophthalmopathy and fewer than 65 with stable Graves' hyperthyroidism, was used to find distinguishing TCR V-J signatures. An independent validation cohort of under 20 hyperthyroidism patients and 17 patients who later progressed to ophthalmopathy tested prospective prediction of ophthalmopathy. For training and testing, the 100 or so patients in the discovery cohort were randomly divided in a 7:3 ratio. In several Graves' hyperthyroidism patients, the study also compared T-cell repertoires from thyroid tissue with T-cell repertoires from blood. After blood sampling, hyperthyroidism patients were treated with methimazole at a starting dose of 30 mg daily, and ophthalmopathy patients were treated with high-dose intravenous methylprednisolone. According to the paper, TCR Vbeta CDR3 sequencing was carried out on over 130 peripheral blood samples, which came from approximately 41 ophthalmopathy, around 75 hyperthyroidism and roughly 17 progressor patients.

This clonotype was found a few times. It lacks a known antigen. Base qualities are not at hand, and no much larger clone is one base apart. A patient counted as having stable Graves' hyperthyroidism if no progression to ophthalmopathy occurred over 18 months of follow-up. Hyperthyroidism patients were newly diagnosed, with disease duration under 2 months, and aged 18 to 65 years. Any patient with an uncontrolled infection, another autoimmune disease, pregnancy or lactation was excluded. Diagnoses were based on clinical symptoms, serum thyroxine and TRAb, thyroid ultrasound and orbital computed tomography. PBMCs were separated from roughly 10 ml of fresh peripheral blood using Ficoll-Paque density gradient centrifugation. Total RNA was extracted using Trizol reagent, and RNA quality was assessed on an Agilent 2100 Bioanalyzer. Amplification of TCR beta CDR3 regions was carried out from RNA transcripts. A first-round RT-PCR of the TCR CDR3 used the HTBI primer set with the Qiagen OneStep RT-PCR kit. Libraries were constructed in a second round of multiplex PCR, after which size selection and purification were performed. Libraries were sequenced paired-end with 100 bp reads on an Illumina HiSeq2000. From the authors' description of their analysis: SOAPnuke was used to process the raw data, throwing out any read that contained adapters or uncalled bases, had a mean Phred below 15, or lacked an exact constant-primer or identifier match. High-quality paired reads were merged using COPE v1.2.5, and each unique nucleotide sequence was defined as a clonotype. MiTCR v1.1 was used to align clonotypes to the IMGT TRBV, TRBD and TRBJ reference segments. The analysis was restricted to V-J combinations with a frequency above 0.0001, which together covered 98% to 99.2% of the repertoires. The TCS score was defined as F50 (clonal expansion) divided by E x V (chaos), with BLOSUM62-based TCRdist calculated between CDR3 peptides within each V-J. Welch's t-statistics and random forest reduced around 510 V-J features to roughly 13, which were used in a naive Bayes classifier (R e1071). The raw public data were reprocessed by TCRdb itself: fastp quality trimming at Q25, MiXCR clonotype calling, in-frame beta chains only. One record per CDR3 amino acid sequence lists the most common genes and DNA. The V and J calls here are based on TCRdb, not the publication. Here the sample has approximately 740,000 distinct CDR3 sequences; 14% occur a single time. About 9.4% of the sample goes to the ten largest clones.

From V the trimming removes 0 bases and from J it removes 2 bases, while the gene matches leave 7 bases of the junction unaccounted for. The CDR3 runs 16 amino acids, cysteine and phenylalanine included. Only the CDR3 part of the read is kept: 48 bases, read in frame from the first base. CDR1 is given as KGHSH and CDR2 as LQKENI, both from the germline V gene. Here is what the overall study found, with its caveats: Most expanded thyroid clonotypes (frequency above 0.001) were also detected in blood, a finding suggesting that blood repertoires may reflect thyroid immune responses. Sample size was not statistically predetermined, and blinding of investigators to group allocation was not performed. In validation, the model predicted progression to ophthalmopathy with 65% to 71% sensitivity and 72% to 85% specificity, a median of 6.5 months before onset. In cross-validation, a model built on a 13 V-J signature told ophthalmopathy apart from stable hyperthyroidism with under 90% sensitivity and roughly 81% specificity, and in testing the same model reached 80%/75%.

The chain joins TRBV18 to TRBJ2-7; 7 central bases correspond to TRBD2. The source of this sequence is a woman in her late teens or twenties with Graves' hyperthyroidism. The sequenced material came from blood. This receptor has the CDR3 CASSPPNGRQTYEQYF. The DNA sequence reads TGTGCCAGCTCACCACCGAACGGGAGGCAAACCTACGAGCAGTACTTC.